The 29 T cell receptor beta chains below were found in one sample sequenced in a study of blood T cell repertoires in COVID-19 (dated by TCRdb to about 2020). Libraries were prepared through the immunoSEQ multiplex PCR assay. Entries here come from immuneACCESS through TCRdb and include only in-frame sequences with V and J called. Some clones fail to appear in such tables; in the studies checked, an unresolved V gene covers under half of the shortfall, and the cause of the remainder is unknown. The sample profile shows some 90,000 clones; roughly 90% of them were found once. Around 19% of the sample lies in the top ten. The specimen was peripheral blood. These receptors were taken from a woman older than 75 with acute or convalescent COVID-19.

The rearrangement links TRBV21-1 to TRBJ1-5; the D segment call TRBD1 is taken from the table without a DNA check. TRBV21-1 is shown as a pseudogene. This CDR3 has 12 amino acids. The CDR3 protein is CEWAGLDQPQHF. CDR3 bases: TGTGAATGGGCAGGGTTGGATCAGCCCCAGCATTTT.

This chain connects TRBV13 to TRBJ2-7, with TRBD1 identical over 11 bases. The germline CDR1 and CDR2 sequences are PRHDT and FYEKMQ (reference sequence). The CDR3 sequence is 21 residues long. Trimming took 5 bases from V and 1 from J; bases not matched to a gene: 22. The CDR3 coding sequence is TGTGCCAGCAGCCGCCGGGACAGGGGGATCTGGTCTAGCGGGGTTTCCTACGAGCAGTACTTC. Its protein product is CASSRRDRGIWSSGVSYEQYF.

This clone was counted a few times. V usage is TRBV5-6 and J usage is TRBJ2-7; D call uncertain. The CDR3 runs 11 residues. Trimming took 4 bases from V and 2 from J, leaving 4 bases between them. Per germline, CDR1 SGHDT and CDR2 YYEEEE. The CDR3 region is CASSNTYEQYF. The CDR3 DNA reads as TGTGCCAGCAGCAACACCTACGAGCAGTACTTC.

The rearrangement links TRBV6-5 to TRBJ2-7; D call uncertain. The CDR3 spans 11 residues. Trimming stripped 7 bases from V and 2 bases from J, with 6 bases between. Germline CDR1 MNHEY, CDR2 SVGAGI. CDR3: CASTRTYEQYF. The CDR3 DNA sequence: TGTGCCAGCACCAGAACCTACGAGCAGTACTTC.

This chain uses TRBV9 with TRBJ1-1, with D unclear. The ends were cut back, 4 bases at V and 1 base at J, with 20 bases in the middle. The germline V gene encodes CDR1 SGDLS and CDR2 YYNGEE. This CDR3 has 17 amino acids. In nucleotides, the CDR3 is TGTGCCAGCAGCCCTTGGGTTCTAGAGGAGGCGAACACTGAAGCTTTCTTT. This sequence encodes CASSPWVLEEANTEAFF.

The V and J genes are TRBV23-1 and TRBJ1-1; 7 nucleotides agree with TRBD1. TRBV23-1 falls under the ORF class, with uncertain function. V dropped 4 bases and J dropped 3; count of bases not matched to a gene: 5. This CDR3 spans 14 amino acids. For the CDR3, the DNA is TGCGCCAGCAGTCCCCAGGGGGGTGACACTGAAGCTTTCTTT. It encodes CASSPQGGDTEAFF.

There are a few counts of this clone. The genes are TRBV28 and TRBJ2-7; 7 bases map to TRBD1. Germline CDR1 is MDHEN and CDR2 is SYDVKM. CDR3 length: 14 amino acids. The V and J ends lost 5 bases and 2 bases, in that order; junction bases with no gene match: 6. This CDR3 is CASSRGDRAYEQYF. DNA for the CDR3: TGTGCCAGCAGTCGAGGGGACAGAGCCTACGAGCAGTACTTC.

The chain recombines TRBV19 with TRBJ2-7; TRBD2 is a possible D gene (5 bases). Trimming removed 7 bases from V and 2 bases from J, with 24 bases in between. The germline V gene encodes CDR1 LNHDA and CDR2 SQIVND (reference sequence). The CDR3 loop spans 17 amino acids. The CDR3 DNA sequence: TGTGCCAGTAAACTCCCATCTATAGTGGACGGGACCTACGAGCAGTACTTC. It yields the protein CASKLPSIVDGTYEQYF.

The chain employs TRBV18 and TRBJ1-1, with no clear D. V lost 3 bases and J 1 base, leaving 6 bases between the germline ends. CDR1 is KGHSH, CDR2 LQKENI, per germline. CDR3 size: 13 residues. CDR3 coding DNA: TGTGCCAGCTCACCGTCACAGAACACTGAAGCTTTCTTT. This sequence encodes CASSPSQNTEAFF.

This rearrangement joins TRBV9 to TRBJ1-5; TRBD1 might be the D (5 bases). Germline assignment: CDR1 SGDLS and CDR2 YYNGEE. The CDR3 extends over 13 amino acids. V dropped 2 bases and J dropped 5 bases, with 8 bases sitting between them. DNA of the CDR3: TGTGCCAGCAGCGTGGAGGGGTATCAGCCCCAGCATTTT. As protein: CASSVEGYQPQHF.

The chain employs TRBV7-8 and TRBJ1-1; the match to TRBD1 covers 8 bases. Germline CDR1 is SGHVS and CDR2 is FQNEAQ. V lost 6 bases, J lost 5 bases, and 20 bases stayed unmatched. CDR3 length equals 18 residues. The CDR3 is CASSSYGWTGTARTEAFF. As DNA, the CDR3 is TGTGCCAGCAGTTCATACGGTTGGACAGGGACTGCGCGGACTGAAGCTTTCTTT. Full variable domain (missing parts from reference TRBV7-8 and TRBJ1-1): GAGVSQSPRYKVAKRGQDVALRCDPISGHVSLFWYQQALGQGPEFLTYFQNEAQLDKSGLPSDRFFAERPEGSVSTLKIQRTQQEDSAVYLCASSSYGWTGTARTEAFFGQGTRLTVV.

In DNA, the CDR3 is TGTGCCACCAGCAGGGACAGAGTCTACGAGCAGTACTTC. Translated, it gives CATSRDRVYEQYF. The chain carries TRBV15 and TRBJ2-7, with a possible D match to TRBD1 (6 bases). V shed 3 bases and J shed 3 bases, with 9 bases lying between them. Germline V gene lookup returns CDR1 LNHNV and CDR2 YYDKDF (reference sequence). The CDR3 spans 13 residues.

This clone was found a few times. The chain links TRBV5-6 to TRBJ1-2, with TRBD1 matching 10 bases. V dropped 5 bases and J dropped 8; count of bases not matched to a gene: 12. CDR3 size: 15 residues. Germline V gene data show CDR1 as SGHDT and CDR2 as YYEEEE. CDR3 coding DNA: TGTGCCAGCAGGAGAAGACAGGGGGCTGCAGGAGGCTACACCTTC. Translated: CASRRRQGAAGGYTF.

The CDR3 reads CASSLTSGTNNEQFF. CDR3 DNA: TGTGCCAGCAGCTTAACCTCCGGGACTAACAATGAGCAGTTCTTC. The chain is built from TRBV11-2 and TRBJ2-1, with TRBD2 matching over 7 bases. The CDR3 contains 15 residues. The trim removed 2 bases at V and 5 bases at J, leaving 6 bases unmatched. The germline V gene encodes CDR1 SGHAT and CDR2 FQNNGV.

This chain uses TRBV5-1 with TRBJ1-1; 11 positions agree with TRBD1. Per the germline V gene, CDR1 is SGHRS and CDR2 is YFSETQ. The CDR3 loop spans 17 amino acids. Trimming removed 4 bases from V and 0 bases from J; junction bases left unmatched: 8. The CDR3 DNA sequence: TGCGCCAGCAGCCCCGGACAGGGGGCGACGATGAACACTGAAGCTTTCTTT. It encodes CASSPGQGATMNTEAFF.

V gene TRBV6-6 combines with J gene TRBJ2-7; D uncertain. The CDR3 length is 15 residues. Trimming left V 7 bases short and J 0 bases short, with 16 bases between. Germline CDR1 MNHNY, CDR2 SVGAGI (reference sequence). The CDR3 is CASTLKEQFSYEQYF. Here the CDR3 DNA reads TGTGCCAGCACCCTAAAGGAACAGTTCTCCTACGAGCAGTACTTC.

The J gene is TRBJ2-1, the V gene TRBV18; D is undetermined. V was clipped by 0 bases and J by 7 bases, with 7 bases between them. Germline assignment: CDR1 KGHSH and CDR2 LQKENI. This CDR3 is built from 13 residues. CDR3 nucleotide sequence: TGTGCCAGCTCACCACCCAGTCAAAATGAGCAGTTCTTC. It yields the protein CASSPPSQNEQFF.

This rearrangement joins TRBV7-2 to TRBJ2-5; 9 nucleotides line up with TRBD1. The CDR3 extends over 15 amino acids. Germline assignment: CDR1 SGHTA and CDR2 FQGNSA. Trimming removed 4 bases from V and 0 bases from J; junction bases left unmatched: 3. CDR3 sequence (DNA): TGTGCCAGCAGCTCTACAGGGGGCTACCAAGAGACCCAGTACTTC. It encodes CASSSTGGYQETQYF.

This sequence joins TRBV3-1 (or the pseudogene TRBV3-2) and TRBJ1-2; TRBD1 matches at 9 bases. CDR1 LGHDT and CDR2 YNNKEL come from the germline V gene (reference sequence). The V segment lost 3 bases and the J segment 4 bases; nucleotides outside the gene matches: 6. The CDR3 runs 15 residues. The CDR3 DNA sequence: TGTGCCAGCAGCCAGGGGGACAGGGCAACCTATGGCTACACCTTC. Translating gives CASSQGDRATYGYTF.

The CDR3 DNA sequence: TGCGCCAGCAGCGTCCGGGACAGCGCCTACGAGCAGTACTTC. As protein: CASSVRDSAYEQYF. V usage is TRBV5-1 and J usage is TRBJ2-7; 7 nucleotides agree with TRBD1. The germline CDR1 and CDR2 sequences are SGHRS and YFSETQ. The CDR3 runs to 14 residues. With 4 bases clipped from V and 2 bases from J, the junction kept 6 bases outside the gene matches.

The V call is TRBV5-1, the J call TRBJ2-7; TRBD1 agrees at 7 bases. J was trimmed by 6 bases and V by 5 bases; bases with no gene match: 5. Germline CDR1 reads SGHRS; CDR2 reads YFSETQ. This CDR3 is built from 12 residues. This chain's CDR3 is CASSFSGGEQYF. CDR3 DNA sequence: TGCGCCAGCAGTTTTTCAGGGGGCGAGCAGTACTTC.

CDR3 loop: CATSDPGLGAPDTQYF. In nucleotides, the CDR3 is TGTGCCACCAGTGACCCGGGACTAGGAGCCCCAGATACGCAGTATTTT. The V call is TRBV24-1, the J call TRBJ2-3; 8 nucleotides agree with TRBD2. Germline lookup yields CDR1 KGHDR and CDR2 SFDVKD. CDR3 length: 16 amino acids. Unmatched junction bases numbered 9, after V lost 4 bases and J lost 4 bases.

This clone came up once. This rearrangement joins TRBV6-6 to TRBJ2-2; 9 nucleotides agree with TRBD1. Germline V gene lookup returns CDR1 MNHNY and CDR2 SVGAGI (reference sequence). V trimming: 6 bases; J trimming: 3 bases; junction bases outside the gene matches: 8. The length of the CDR3 is 16 residues. The CDR3 region has the DNA TGTGCCAGCAGGGGCCGGGACAGGGTCGACACCGGGGAGCTGTTTTTT. Protein sequence: CASRGRDRVDTGELFF.

The chain employs TRBV3-1 (or the pseudogene TRBV3-2) and TRBJ1-4; 7 bases are a match to TRBD1. Trimming cost V 5 bases and J 8 bases; bases outside gene matches: 5. This CDR3 is built from 13 residues. Germline CDR1 and CDR2: LGHDT and YNNKEL (reference sequence). CDR3: CASSYRGGEKLFF. For the CDR3, the DNA is TGTGCCAGCAGCTACAGGGGTGGGGAAAAACTGTTTTTT.

The chain carries TRBV7-2 and TRBJ1-1, with D possibly TRBD1 on 6 matching bases. The CDR3 has 14 residues. V was trimmed by 5 bases and J by 10 bases, leaving 20 bases between them. Germline CDR1 and CDR2: SGHTA and FQGNSA. The CDR3 spells CASSLEAGVKRAFF. CDR3 in DNA: TGTGCCAGCAGCCTAGAAGCAGGGGTAAAAAGAGCTTTCTTT.

V is TRBV15 and J is TRBJ2-7; a weak D match, TRBD1 (6 bases). V shed 3 bases and J shed 3 bases, with 9 bases lying between them. Germline values: CDR1 LNHNV, CDR2 YYDKDF (reference sequence). This CDR3 comprises 13 residues. The CDR3 region has the DNA TGTGCCACCAGCAGCGACAGGTACTACGAGCAGTACTTC. Protein sequence: CATSSDRYYEQYF.

CDR3 residues: CASSPGQGRSYNEQFF. CDR3 DNA sequence: TGTGCCAGCAGCCCCGGACAGGGGCGCTCCTACAATGAGCAGTTCTTC. The V call is TRBV7-3, the J call TRBJ2-1; the match to TRBD1 covers 9 bases. After removal of 5 bases from V and 0 bases from J, the junction contained 5 bases not matched to a gene. The germline CDR1 and CDR2 sequences are SGHTA and FQGTGA. The CDR3 loop spans 16 amino acids. Complete variable domain (other parts from reference TRBV7-3 and TRBJ2-1): GAGVSQTPSNKVTEKGKYVELRCDPISGHTALYWYRQSLGQGPEFLIYFQGTGAADDSGLPNDRFFAVRPEGSVSTLKIQRTERGDSAVYLCASSPGQGRSYNEQFFGPGTRLTVL.

This chain joins TRBV11-3 and TRBJ2-3; a weak D match, TRBD2 (6 bases). CDR3 length: 13 amino acids. V was trimmed by 3 bases and J by 5 bases, leaving 9 bases between them. Per the germline V gene, CDR1 is SGHNT and CDR2 is YENEEA. This CDR3 reads CASSFRRGDTQYF. The DNA of the CDR3 is TGTGCCAGCAGCTTCAGGAGGGGAGATACGCAGTATTTT.

V and J are TRBV5-4 and TRBJ2-3; TRBD1 matches at 12 bases. The CDR3 spans 17 residues. Germline V gene sequence: CDR1 SGHNT, CDR2 YYREEE (reference sequence). Unmatched junction bases numbered 8, after V lost 3 bases and J lost 3 bases. The CDR3 here is CASSSGTGGRGTDTQYF. The DNA of the CDR3 is TGTGCCAGCAGCTCCGGGACAGGGGGCAGGGGTACAGATACGCAGTATTTT.